Listed below are T cell receptor beta chains from one sample, sequenced in a study of cytomegalovirus exposure and HLA in healthy donors. Libraries were prepared by immunoSEQ multiplex PCR; TCRdb keeps only in-frame clonotypes and omits some of them. Altogether fewer than 150,000 clones are present, 85% to 90% being singletons, with the ten largest covering roughly 6.7%. Sequenced material: PBMCs. The receptors were sampled from a woman between 25 and 40 years old in good health and CMV-seropositive. The CDR3 runs from the conserved cysteine through the conserved F or W. The order of the fields is V gene, D gene, J gene, clone size, CDR3 DNA, CDR3 protein. A D gene is named only where the DNA matches it firmly. Clone size appears in some rows only: once, few, many, or a class for an expanded clone.

TRBV7-2	TRBD1	TRBJ1-6	.	TGTGCCAGCAGCTTTACAGGGGGTAATTCACCCCTCCACTTT	CASSFTGGNSPLHF
TRBV15	.	TRBJ1-1	once	TGTGCCACCAGCACCCCAGGGGCATCTGAAGCTTTCTTT	CATSTPGASEAFF
TRBV5-4	TRBD2	TRBJ2-1	.	TGTGCCAGCAGCTTTACCGGGACTAGTATAAACAATGAGCAATTCTTC	CASSFTGTSINNEQFF
TRBV27	TRBD2	TRBJ2-5	.	TGTGCCAGCAGTTTTTTGCGGGAGGGCCGAAAGACCCAGTACTTC	CASSFLREGRKTQYF
TRBV7-9	TRBD1	TRBJ1-2	.	TGTGCCAGCAGCCCTCCTGGGACAGCCTATGGCTACACCTTC	CASSPPGTAYGYTF
TRBV2	TRBD1	TRBJ1-1	.	TGTGCCAGCAGCGACAGGGGGAACACTGAAGCTTTCTTT	CASSDRGNTEAFF
TRBV21-1	.	TRBJ2-3	.	TGTGCCAGCAGCCCTGGACAGGGGGCTCTTACTGAGCAGTATTTT	CASSPGQGALTEQYF
TRBV6-5	TRBD1	TRBJ2-5	.	TGTGCCAGCAGTTACTCGAAGGGGGCGGAGACCCAGTACTTC	CASSYSKGAETQYF
TRBV7-9	TRBD2	TRBJ2-5	.	TGTGCCAGCAGCAAGACTAGCGGCCTTCAAGAGACCCAGTACTTC	CASSKTSGLQETQYF
TRBV15	TRBD1	TRBJ2-5	.	TGTGCCACCAGCCCCGGACAGGGGATGACCCAGTACTTC	CATSPGQGMTQYF
TRBV28	.	TRBJ2-5	.	TGTGCCAGCAGTTTAGGGGGCGCCCTGGAGACCCAGTACTTC	CASSLGGALETQYF
TRBV4-2	TRBD2	TRBJ2-7	.	TGTGCCAGCAGCCAAGGGGGCGGGACTAGCCGTTACGAGCAGTACTTC	CASSQGGGTSRYEQYF
TRBV5-1	TRBD1	TRBJ2-7	.	TGCGCCAGCAGCTCCAGACCGGGACAGTCCTACGAGCAGTACTTC	CASSSRPGQSYEQYF
TRBV2	.	TRBJ2-2	.	TGTGCCAGCAGACTCAGGGCGGAAGCGAACACCGGGGAGCTGTTTTTT	CASRLRAEANTGELFF
TRBV4-2	.	TRBJ1-2	.	TGTGCCAGCAGCCAAGATCAACCGGCAGGTGATGGCTACACCTTC	CASSQDQPAGDGYTF
TRBV6-6	TRBD1	TRBJ2-5	.	TGTGCCAGCAGTTCAGGGGGTGAGACCCAGTACTTC	CASSSGGETQYF